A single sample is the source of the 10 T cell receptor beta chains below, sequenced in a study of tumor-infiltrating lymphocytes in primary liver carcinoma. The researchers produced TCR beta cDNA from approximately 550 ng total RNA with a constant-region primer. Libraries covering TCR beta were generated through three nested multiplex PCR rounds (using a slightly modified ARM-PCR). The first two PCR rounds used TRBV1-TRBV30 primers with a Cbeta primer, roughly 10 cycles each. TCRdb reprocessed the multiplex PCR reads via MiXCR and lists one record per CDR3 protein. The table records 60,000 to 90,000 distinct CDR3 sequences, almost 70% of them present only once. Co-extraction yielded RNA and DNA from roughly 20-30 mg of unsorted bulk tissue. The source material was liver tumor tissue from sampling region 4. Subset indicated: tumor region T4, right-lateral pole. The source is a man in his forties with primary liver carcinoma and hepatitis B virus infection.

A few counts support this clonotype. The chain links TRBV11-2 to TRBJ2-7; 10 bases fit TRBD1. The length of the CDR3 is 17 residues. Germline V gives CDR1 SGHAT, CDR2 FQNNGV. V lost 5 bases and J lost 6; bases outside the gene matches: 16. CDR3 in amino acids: CASSLRGTGVLVSEQYF. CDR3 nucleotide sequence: TGTGCCAGCAGCCTTCGTGGGACAGGGGTTTTAGTGAGCGAGCAGTACTTC.

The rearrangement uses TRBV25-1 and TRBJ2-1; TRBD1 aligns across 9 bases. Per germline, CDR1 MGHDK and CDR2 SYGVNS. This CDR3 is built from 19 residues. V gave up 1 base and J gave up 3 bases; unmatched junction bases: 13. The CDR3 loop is CASSEWRDRALGVYNEQFF. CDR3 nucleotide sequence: TGTGCCAGCAGTGAATGGAGGGACAGGGCCTTGGGGGTCTACAATGAGCAGTTCTTC.

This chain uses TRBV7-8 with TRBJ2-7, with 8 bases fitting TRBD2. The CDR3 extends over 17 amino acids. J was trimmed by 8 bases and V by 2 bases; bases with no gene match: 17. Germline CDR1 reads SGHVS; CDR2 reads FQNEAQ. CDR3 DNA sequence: TGTGCCAGCAGCTTATCTCGCGGGGGGACTAGGGGAAGCAAGCAGTACTTC. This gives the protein CASSLSRGGTRGSKQYF.

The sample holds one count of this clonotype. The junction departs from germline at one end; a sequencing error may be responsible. The CDR3 reads CASSQPGLANRDTHYF. The CDR3 DNA reads TGTGCCAGCAGCCAACCGGGACTAGCGAACAGAGATACGCATTATTTT. The chain combines TRBV14 with TRBJ2-3; 10 bases agree with TRBD2. CDR3 size: 16 residues. Per germline, CDR1 SGHDN and CDR2 FVKESK.

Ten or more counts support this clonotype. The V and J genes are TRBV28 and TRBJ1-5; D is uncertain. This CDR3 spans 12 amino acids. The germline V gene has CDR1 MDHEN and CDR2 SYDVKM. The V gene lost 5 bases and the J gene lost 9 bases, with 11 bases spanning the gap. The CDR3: CASSDRPGPQHF. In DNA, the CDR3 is TGTGCCAGCAGTGACCGCCCGGGGCCCCAGCATTTT.

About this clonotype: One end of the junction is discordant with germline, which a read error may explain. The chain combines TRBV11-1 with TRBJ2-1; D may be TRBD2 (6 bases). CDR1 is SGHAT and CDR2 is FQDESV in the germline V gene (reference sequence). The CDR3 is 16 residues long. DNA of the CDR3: TGTGCCAGCATCTTAGGACTGGGACTTCCTACGCATGTGCAGTTCTTC. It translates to CASILGLGLPTHVQFF.

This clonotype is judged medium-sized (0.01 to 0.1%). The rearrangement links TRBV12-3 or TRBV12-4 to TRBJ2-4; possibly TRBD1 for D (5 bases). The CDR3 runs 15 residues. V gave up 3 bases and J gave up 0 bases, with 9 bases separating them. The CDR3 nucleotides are TGTGCCAGCAGTTTCGGGCAGGGAGCCAAAAACATTCAGTACTTC. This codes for CASSFGQGAKNIQYF.

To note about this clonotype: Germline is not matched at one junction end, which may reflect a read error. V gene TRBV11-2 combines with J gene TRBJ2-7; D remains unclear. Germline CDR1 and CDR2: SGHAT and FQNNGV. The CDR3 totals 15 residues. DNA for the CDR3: TGTGCCGGCAGCCTATCTGCTGGAATATCCTACGAGCAGTACTTC. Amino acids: CAGSLSAGISYEQYF.

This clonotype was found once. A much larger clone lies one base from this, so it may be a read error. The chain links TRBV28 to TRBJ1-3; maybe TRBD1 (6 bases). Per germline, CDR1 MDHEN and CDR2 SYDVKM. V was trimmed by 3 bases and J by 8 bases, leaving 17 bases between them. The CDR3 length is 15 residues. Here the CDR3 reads CASSFVGGQGDTIYF. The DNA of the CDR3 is TGTGCCAGCAGTTTTGTTGGGGGGCAAGGGGACACCATATATTTT.

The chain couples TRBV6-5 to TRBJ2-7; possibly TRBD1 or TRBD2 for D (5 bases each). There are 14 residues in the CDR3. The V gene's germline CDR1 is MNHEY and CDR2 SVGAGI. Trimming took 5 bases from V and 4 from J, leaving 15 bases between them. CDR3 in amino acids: CASSLERGDYEQYF. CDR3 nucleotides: TGTGCCAGCAGTCTGGAGAGGGGAGATTACGAGCAGTACTTC.